The entry that follows covers one T cell receptor beta chain sequence. The entry originates in a study of T cell changes during pregnancy in multiple sclerosis. Germline CDR1 GTSNPN, CDR2 SVGIG (reference sequence). This CDR3 is 14 amino acids long. Losses at the gene ends were 5 bases for V and 4 bases for J; bases not matched to a gene: 10. The method was immunoSEQ multiplex PCR; TCRdb's version includes in-frame clones alone and lacks a portion of them. The sample lists fewer than 90,000 clones, approximately 93% occurring once. The clonotype comes from a female donor in good health, enrolled as a control in a pregnancy study. The sample in question was peripheral blood, obtained after pregnancy. The rearrangement joins TRBV30 to TRBJ1-1, with 7 bases fitting TRBD1. The CDR3 region is CAWVGTARTTEAFF. Written as DNA, the CDR3 is TGTGCCTGGGTAGGGACAGCCAGGACCACTGAAGCTTTCTTT.